One sample yielded the 12 T cell receptor beta chains listed below, sequenced in a study of T cell changes during pregnancy in multiple sclerosis. Sequencing was performed with immunoSEQ multiplex PCR; in TCRdb, only in-frame clones are kept and a portion is missing. The sample consists of tens of thousands of clones, 85% to 95% of them appearing once. Specimen: CD8+ T cells from peripheral blood mononuclear cells, collected in the second trimester of pregnancy. These receptor sequences come from a female donor with multiple sclerosis, enrolled in a pregnancy study.

This sequence joins TRBV14 and TRBJ2-7; D is possibly TRBD2 (5 bases). This CDR3 spans 15 amino acids. Germline-derived CDR1 and CDR2 are SGHDN and FVKESK. The V and J ends lost 2 bases and 5 bases respectively, with 16 bases between them. Written as DNA, the CDR3 is TGTGCCAGCAGCCAATTAGGCGGGTCCCGCCACGAGCAGTACTTC. Its protein product is CASSQLGGSRHEQYF.

This chain joins TRBV29-1 and TRBJ1-2; 12 nucleotides align to TRBD1. This CDR3 is built from 14 residues. The V gene's germline CDR1 is SQVTM and CDR2 ANQGSEA. J was trimmed by 7 bases and V by 2 bases; bases with no gene match: 5. CDR3 DNA sequence: TGCAGCGTTGAATCCGGGACAGGGGGCCGTGGCTACACCTTC. Residues: CSVESGTGGRGYTF.

This chain uses TRBV7-6 with TRBJ2-1, with D perhaps matching TRBD1 (5 bases). The V gene lost 0 bases and the J gene lost 7 bases, with 13 bases spanning the gap. The CDR3 contains 15 residues. Germline CDR1 SGHVS, CDR2 FNYEAQ. The CDR3, as DNA: TGTGCCAGCAGCTTAGCGTATCCAGGGCTGAATGAGCAGTTCTTC. Encoded protein: CASSLAYPGLNEQFF.

This chain uses TRBV4-3 with TRBJ1-1; a weak D match, TRBD1 (6 bases). There are 14 residues in the CDR3. Germline lookup yields CDR1 LGHNA and CDR2 YSLEER. Deletions cut 0 bases from V and 5 bases from J, with 10 bases between. The chain's CDR3 is CASSQDRGRTEAFF. CDR3 bases: TGCGCCAGCAGCCAAGACAGGGGAAGGACTGAAGCTTTCTTT.

The chain couples TRBV6-1 to TRBJ1-1, with D possibly matching TRBD1 (6 bases). This CDR3 contains 15 residues. V shed 3 bases and J shed 1 base, with 12 bases lying between them. CDR1 is MNHNS and CDR2 is SASEGT in the germline V gene. This CDR3 is CASSDSGTTNTEAFF. As DNA, the CDR3 is TGTGCCAGCAGTGATTCCGGGACAACGAACACTGAAGCTTTCTTT.

The V gene is TRBV19, the J gene TRBJ1-2, with D unresolved. This CDR3 region has 14 residues. CDR1 is LNHDA and CDR2 is SQIVND in the germline V gene (reference sequence). Trimming left V 7 bases short and J 3 bases short, with 15 bases between. The CDR3: CASTPSRHYYGYTF. Written as DNA, the CDR3 is TGTGCCAGTACCCCAAGCCGCCACTACTATGGCTACACCTTC.

The CDR3 DNA sequence: TGTGCCATCAGTCCTCGGGGGATAAACTACGAGCAGTACTTC. Its protein product is CAISPRGINYEQYF. The V and J genes are TRBV10-3 and TRBJ2-7, with D maybe TRBD2 (6 bases). Germline CDR1 ENHRY, CDR2 SYGVKD. V dropped 5 bases and J dropped 3 bases, with 14 bases sitting between them. The CDR3 sequence is 14 residues long.

The chain uses TRBV19 and TRBJ1-1; 8 bases fit TRBD1. V shed 5 bases, J shed 6 bases, and the junction held 8 bases outside the gene matches. The CDR3 extends over 14 amino acids. Germline V gene lookup returns CDR1 LNHDA and CDR2 SQIVND (reference sequence). This chain's CDR3 is CASSVGQGNAEAFF. CDR3 in DNA: TGTGCCAGTAGTGTAGGACAGGGCAACGCTGAAGCTTTCTTT. Using reference TRBV19 and TRBJ1-1 for the parts outside the CDR3, the full variable domain is DGGITQSPKYLFRKEGQNVTLSCEQNLNHDAMYWYRQDPGQGLRLIYYSQIVNDFQKGDIAEGYSVSREKKESFPLTVTSAQKNPTAFYLCASSVGQGNAEAFFGQGTRLTVV.

This clone was observed a few times. The J gene is TRBJ2-7, the V gene TRBV2, with TRBD2 as a possible D gene (5 bases). Trimming took off 1 base at V and 12 bases at J, with 10 bases between the two ends. The CDR3 extends over 11 amino acids. Germline V gene lookup returns CDR1 SNHLY and CDR2 FYNNEI. The CDR3 here is CASSEGSSWYF. For the CDR3, the DNA is TGTGCCAGCAGTGAAGGGTCTAGCTGGTACTTC.

This clone was seen only once. The chain employs TRBV27 and TRBJ1-2; D perhaps matches TRBD1 (5 bases). Germline values: CDR1 MNHEY, CDR2 SMNVEV (reference sequence). The CDR3 extends over 16 amino acids. Trimming removed 8 bases from V and 1 base from J, with 20 bases in between. The CDR3 nucleotides read TGTGCCAGCGGAGCGACCGTCCAGGGAATTAACTATGGCTACACCTTC. It encodes CASGATVQGINYGYTF.

The rearrangement links TRBV5-1 to TRBJ2-7; D may be TRBD1 (5 bases). CDR1 is SGHRS and CDR2 is YFSETQ in the germline V gene. This CDR3 is built from 13 residues. Trimming removed 0 bases at V and 3 bases at J, with 7 bases between. The CDR3 reads CASSLEQDYEQYF. CDR3 in DNA: TGCGCCAGCAGCTTGGAACAGGACTACGAGCAGTACTTC. Supplemented by reference TRBV5-1 and TRBJ2-7, the full variable domain reads KAGVTQTPRYLIKTRGQQVTLSCSPISGHRSVSWYQQTPGQGLQFLFEYFSETQRNKGNFPGRFSGRQFSNSRSEMNVSTLELGDSALYLCASSLEQDYEQYFGPGTRLTVT.

In DNA form, the CDR3 reads TGTGCCAGTAGCTACATACCGGGACAGGGAACCTACGAGCAGTACTTC. Translating it yields CASSYIPGQGTYEQYF. The rearrangement joins TRBV19 to TRBJ2-7; 9 positions agree with TRBD1. V lost 6 bases, J lost 2 bases, and 11 bases stayed unmatched. The CDR3 spans 16 residues. Germline CDR1 reads LNHDA; CDR2 reads SQIVND (reference sequence).